Presented here are 23 T cell receptor beta chains from one specimen sequenced in a study of breast tumors, draining lymph nodes, adjacent tissues. Breast cancer patients provided tissue from their axillary draining lymph nodes. Each CDR3 protein gets one entry after TCRdb re-called the multiplex PCR reads with MiXCR. Altogether over 150,000 distinct CDR3 sequences are present, roughly 31% being singletons, with the ten largest covering 4.3%. The sequenced sample consisted of axillary lymph node tissue. These receptors came from a female donor with breast cancer. Some clones in this sample may be carry-over from other donors' samples.

Comments on this clonotype: Given a much more abundant clone one base away, this may be a read error. The CDR3 nucleotides read TGCAGTGCTAGATCCGGACTAGCGGGAACAAGGCAGTTCTTC. It yields the protein CSARSGLAGTRQFF. The chain joins TRBV20-1 to TRBJ2-1, with TRBD2 matching 12 bases. The CDR3 extends over 14 amino acids. CDR1 is DFQATT and CDR2 is SNEGSKA in the germline V gene (reference sequence). V gave up 2 bases and J gave up 12 bases; unmatched junction bases: 8.

This clonotype turned up a few times. J is TRBJ2-3 and V is TRBV28; D is unresolved. CDR1 MDHEN and CDR2 SYDVKM come from the germline V gene. Trimming pared 1 base from V and 5 bases from J, leaving 1 base between. The CDR3 runs 11 residues. The DNA of the CDR3 is TGTGCCAGCAGTTTATTAGATACGCAGTATTTT. Its protein is CASSLLDTQYF.

This clonotype was observed many times. The rearrangement links TRBV6-1 to TRBJ1-4, with D maybe TRBD1 (5 bases). The V gene's germline CDR1 is MNHNS and CDR2 SASEGT. The CDR3 is made up of 13 amino acids. The ends were cut back, 2 bases at V and 7 bases at J, with 8 bases in the middle. The CDR3 here is CASSEQGLEKLFF. As DNA, the CDR3 is TGTGCCAGCAGTGAACAGGGACTTGAAAAACTGTTTTTT.

Worth noting for this clonotype: A much larger clone lies a single base off, so this may be a read error. This CDR3 is missing its conserved last phenylalanine or tryptophan, likely due to a read error. This chain uses TRBV30 with TRBJ2-7; no clear D gene. CDR1 and CDR2 from the germline V gene are GTSNPN and SVGIG (reference sequence). The CDR3 is made up of 13 amino acids. V was trimmed by 0 bases and J by 2 bases, leaving 8 bases between them. The CDR3 bases are TGTGCCTGGAGTGTACACGGAACCTACGAGCAGTACTAC. Translating it yields CAWSVHGTYEQYY.

Points on this clonotype: At one end the junction does not follow the germline gene, possibly because of a read error. J is TRBJ2-3 and V is TRBV5-6; D remains unclear. The CDR3 has 14 amino acids. From germline, CDR1 is SGHDT and CDR2 YYEEEE. The CDR3 loop is CASSLGTPTDTQYF. CDR3 bases: TGTGCCAGCAGCTTGGGTACGCCTACAGATACGCAGTACTTT.

This clonotype has a count of ten or more. This sequence joins TRBV7-2 and TRBJ2-5, with a tentative D call TRBD2 (6 bases). Trimming took 3 bases from V and 4 from J, leaving 9 bases between them. Germline-derived CDR1 and CDR2 are SGHTA and FQGNSA. The CDR3 loop spans 13 amino acids. The CDR3 protein is CASSFGGRETQYF. The CDR3 nucleotides read TGTGCCAGCAGCTTTGGGGGGAGAGAGACCCAGTACTTC.

This sequence joins TRBV18 and TRBJ2-4, with 7 bases lining up with TRBD1. Germline CDR1 KGHSH, CDR2 LQKENI. The CDR3 consists of 15 residues. V was pared by 1 base and J by 4 bases, with 4 bases of the junction left unmatched. CDR3 nucleotide sequence: TGTGCCAGCTCACCACGGGGGACAGATAAAAACATTCAGTACTTC. It specifies CASSPRGTDKNIQYF.

This clonotype showed up many times. The rearrangement links TRBV4-1 to TRBJ2-7; D unresolved. This CDR3 spans 14 amino acids. V lost 1 base, J lost 7 bases, and 14 bases lay in between. Germline CDR1 and CDR2: MGHRA and YSYEKL. CDR3 bases: TGCGCCAGCAGCCAAGCCGGTGGCCCCGGTGAGCAGTACTTC. It encodes CASSQAGGPGEQYF.

The rearrangement joins TRBV15 to TRBJ1-3; 11 positions agree with TRBD1. With 4 bases clipped from V and 4 bases from J, the junction kept 6 bases outside the gene matches. Looked up from germline, CDR1 is LNHNV and CDR2 is YYDKDF (reference sequence). This CDR3 is built from 16 residues. The CDR3 DNA follows: TGTGCCACCAGCACCGTGGACAGGGGGCAAGGAAACACCATATATTTT. Its translation: CATSTVDRGQGNTIYF.

In its sample, this clonotype was seen a few times. The rearrangement uses TRBV12-3 or TRBV12-4 and TRBJ2-3; 9 bases fit TRBD2. The CDR3 is 13 amino acids. Trimming took 3 bases from V and 12 from J; bases not matched to a gene: 7. The chain's CDR3 is CASSFTSAGGQYF. The DNA for the CDR3 is TGTGCCAGCAGTTTCACCTCAGCGGGGGGCCAGTATTTT.

This clonotype has at least ten counts. The chain couples TRBV12-3 or TRBV12-4 to TRBJ1-5; D is unresolved. The length of the CDR3 is 13 residues. Trimming took off 6 bases at V and 2 bases at J, with 8 bases between the two ends. CDR3 region: CASSPQGNQPQHF. As DNA, the CDR3 is TGTGCCAGCAGCCCCCAAGGCAATCAGCCCCAGCATTTT.

This clonotype appeared once. The gene calls are TRBV29-1 and TRBJ1-4; 8 bases agree with TRBD1. The CDR3 is 16 amino acids. The V gene's germline CDR1 is SQVTM and CDR2 ANQGSEA. V lost 1 base, J lost 7 bases, and 11 bases stayed unmatched. This CDR3 is CSVEVERGGTGEKLFF. Here the CDR3 DNA reads TGCAGCGTTGAAGTCGAGAGGGGGGGGACAGGTGAAAAACTGTTTTTT. Full variable domain (rest looked up from reference TRBV29-1 and TRBJ1-4): SAVISQKPSRDICQRGTSLTIQCQVDSQVTMMFWYRQQPGQSLTLIATANQGSEATYESGFVIDKFPISRPNLTFSTLTVSNMSPEDSSIYLCSVEVERGGTGEKLFFGSGTQLSVL.

V gene TRBV7-9 combines with J gene TRBJ2-1; 7 nucleotides align to TRBD2. Germline V CDR1 and CDR2: SEHNR, FQNEAQ (reference sequence). Trimming cost V 2 bases and J 8 bases; bases outside gene matches: 9. The CDR3 spans 15 residues. This CDR3 is CASSLRAESGDEQFF. In DNA, the CDR3 is TGTGCCAGCAGCTTAAGGGCGGAGAGCGGGGATGAGCAGTTCTTC.

This chain connects TRBV5-1 to TRBJ2-7; a possible D gene is TRBD1 (6 bases). The CDR3 totals 15 residues. The ends were cut back, 2 bases at V and 3 bases at J, with 15 bases in the middle. Germline V lookup: CDR1 SGHRS, CDR2 YFSETQ. CDR3 DNA sequence: TGCGCCAGCAGCTTATCAGGGGACCCCTACTACGAGCAGTACGTC. This gives the protein CASSLSGDPYYEQYV.

Concerning this clonotype: Possible read error: a much larger clone is one base away. In DNA, the CDR3 is TGCGCCAGCAGCTTGGGGGGGCCAGGTGAGCAGTTCTTC. Translated, it gives CASSLGGPGEQFF. The J gene is TRBJ2-1, the V gene TRBV5-1, with a possible D match to TRBD1 (6 bases). Germline values: CDR1 SGHRS, CDR2 YFSETQ. V lost 0 bases to trimming and J lost 9 bases, with 10 bases between them. CDR3 length: 13 residues. The whole variable domain, filled in from reference TRBV5-1 and TRBJ2-1, reads KAGVTQTPRYLIKTRGQQVTLSCSPISGHRSVSWYQQTPGQGLQFLFEYFSETQRNKGNFPGRFSGRQFSNSRSEMNVSTLELGDSALYLCASSLGGPGEQFFGPGTRLTVL.

The rearrangement uses TRBV7-3 and TRBJ2-5; D may be TRBD2 (5 bases). Trimming shortened V by 2 bases and J by 5 bases, and 21 bases separated the two germline ends. CDR3 length equals 17 residues. Germline CDR1 reads SGHTA; CDR2 reads FQGTGA. The CDR3 here is CASSLAWRRGEGETQYF. CDR3 nucleotide sequence: TGTGCCAGCAGCTTAGCGTGGAGGAGAGGAGAAGGGGAGACCCAGTACTTC.

This clonotype has at least ten counts. The chain has TRBV3-1 and TRBJ1-4, with 9 bases aligning to TRBD1. Trimming cost V 2 bases and J 7 bases; bases outside gene matches: 2. CDR1 LGHDT and CDR2 YNNKEL come from the germline V gene (reference sequence). The CDR3 is 14 residues long. The CDR3 reads CASSQLDRGEKLFF. The DNA for the CDR3 is TGTGCCAGCAGCCAACTGGACAGGGGTGAAAAACTGTTTTTT.

This clonotype has at least ten counts. The V gene is TRBV6-1, the J gene TRBJ1-4; TRBD1 matches at 7 bases. CDR1 and CDR2 from the germline V gene are MNHNS and SASEGT. CDR3 length: 15 amino acids. V trimming: 6 bases; J trimming: 4 bases; junction bases outside the gene matches: 8. The CDR3 sequence is CASRFHGTVNEKLFF. For the CDR3, the DNA is TGTGCCAGCAGGTTCCACGGGACAGTTAATGAAAAACTGTTTTTT.

This clonotype showed up many times. This chain joins TRBV5-1 and TRBJ1-4; D is ambiguous. Per the germline V gene, CDR1 is SGHRS and CDR2 is YFSETQ. V lost 0 bases, J lost 2 bases, and 14 bases lay in between. The CDR3 length is 17 residues. The CDR3 region is CASSLEPPGGTNEKLFF. The CDR3 bases are TGCGCCAGCAGCTTGGAGCCGCCGGGAGGGACTAATGAAAAACTGTTTTTT.

This clonotype showed up just a few times. This chain connects TRBV29-1 to TRBJ1-1; D is uncertain. The CDR3 length is 12 residues. The germline V and J ends were trimmed by 6 bases and 0 bases, with 8 bases remaining between them. Germline V gene data show CDR1 as SQVTM and CDR2 as ANQGSEA. In nucleotides, the CDR3 is TGCAGCGTGGCACAAGTGAACACTGAAGCTTTCTTT. The encoded protein is CSVAQVNTEAFF. Full variable domain (outside the CDR3, taken from reference TRBV29-1 and TRBJ1-1): SAVISQKPSRDICQRGTSLTIQCQVDSQVTMMFWYRQQPGQSLTLIATANQGSEATYESGFVIDKFPISRPNLTFSTLTVSNMSPEDSSIYLCSVAQVNTEAFFGQGTRLTVV.

This clonotype was seen only a few times. A much larger clone lies a single base off, so this may be a read error. The chain uses TRBV11-2 and TRBJ1-2; 7 positions match TRBD1. Trimming took 1 base from V and 2 from J; bases not matched to a gene: 4. Germline CDR1 and CDR2: SGHAT and FQNNGV. This CDR3 region has 15 residues. DNA of the CDR3: TGTGCCAGCAGCTTAGGGACAGGTGCCAACTATGGCTACACCTTC. Its protein product is CASSLGTGANYGYTF.

The chain couples TRBV20-1 to TRBJ1-6, with D hard to call. This CDR3 is 14 amino acids long. V lost 2 bases and J lost 5, with 10 bases in between. CDR1 is DFQATT and CDR2 is SNEGSKA in the germline V gene (reference sequence). The DNA for the CDR3 is TGCAGTGCTAGAAGCGGCAGCAATAATTCACCCCTCCACTTT. Protein product: CSARSGSNNSPLHF.

This clonotype came up many times. The rearrangement uses TRBV11-2 and TRBJ2-1; D possibly corresponds to TRBD2 (5 bases). This CDR3 region has 11 residues. Germline V lookup: CDR1 SGHAT, CDR2 FQNNGV. Trimming pared 0 bases from V and 12 bases from J, leaving 6 bases between. The chain's CDR3 is CASSLDLAQFF. Written as DNA, the CDR3 is TGTGCCAGCAGCTTAGATCTAGCGCAGTTCTTC.